Presented here are 15 T cell receptor beta chains from one specimen sequenced in a study of T cells in Graves' hyperthyroidism and ophthalmopathy. The investigators amplified TCR beta CDR3 regions from RNA transcripts. The HTBI primer set drove a first-round RT-PCR of the TCR CDR3. TCRdb passed the multiplex PCR reads through MiXCR, listing each CDR3 protein once. Here the sample spans approximately 480,000 distinct CDR3 sequences, 20% to 25% being singletons. Sequenced material: blood. These receptor sequences come from a man between 18 and 29 years old with Graves' hyperthyroidism.

This clonotype was observed a handful of times. The chain employs TRBV27 and TRBJ1-5; possibly TRBD1 for D (6 bases). CDR3 length: 15 residues. Trimming took off 5 bases at V and 2 bases at J, with 13 bases between the two ends. The germline gives CDR1 MNHEY, CDR2 SMNVEV (reference sequence). The chain's CDR3 is CASSQNRVGNQPQHF. The CDR3 DNA reads TGTGCCAGCAGTCAAAACAGGGTTGGCAATCAGCCCCAGCATTTT.

In its sample, this clonotype was seen many times. This rearrangement joins TRBV28 to TRBJ1-5; D gene unclear. CDR3 length: 15 residues. Trimming pared 6 bases from V and 0 bases from J, leaving 12 bases between. Germline V gene sequence: CDR1 MDHEN, CDR2 SYDVKM. CDR3 sequence: CASRDGPISNQPQHF. CDR3 bases: TGTGCCAGCAGAGACGGCCCCATTAGCAATCAGCCCCAGCATTTT.

CDR3 protein: CASSSSTDTQYF. DNA for the CDR3: TGTGCCAGCAGCTCCAGCACAGATACGCAGTATTTT. The rearrangement uses TRBV12-3 or TRBV12-4 and TRBJ2-3; no firm D call. This CDR3 has 12 amino acids. Deletions cut 6 bases from V and 0 bases from J, with 4 bases between.

CDR3 nucleotide sequence: TGTGCCAGCAGTTTAGTGGGATTTAATTCACCCCTCCACTTT. Encoded protein: CASSLVGFNSPLHF. J is TRBJ1-6 and V is TRBV12-3 or TRBV12-4, with unresolved D. V was cut by 1 base and J by 6 bases, with 7 bases left in between. The CDR3 covers 14 residues.

This clonotype was observed at least ten times. The chain links TRBV28 to TRBJ1-1, with 9 bases lining up with TRBD1. The V gene's germline CDR1 is MDHEN and CDR2 SYDVKM. V dropped 8 bases and J dropped 5; count of bases not matched to a gene: 6. This CDR3 contains 13 residues. CDR3 region: CASSQGAKTEAFF. The CDR3 DNA follows: TGTGCCAGCTCACAGGGGGCGAAAACTGAAGCTTTCTTT.

V and J are TRBV6-1 and TRBJ1-5; D is uncertain. The CDR3 has 13 residues. The germline gives CDR1 MNHNS, CDR2 SASEGT. V was trimmed by 6 bases and J by 6 bases, leaving 12 bases between them. CDR3 in amino acids: CASRQTRGQPQHF. Here the CDR3 DNA reads TGTGCCAGCAGACAGACCCGGGGTCAGCCCCAGCATTTT.

This clonotype was observed at least ten times. The chain recombines TRBV13 with TRBJ2-7; 8 bases agree with TRBD2. Trimming removed 4 bases from V and 0 bases from J; junction bases left unmatched: 8. Germline CDR1 PRHDT, CDR2 FYEKMQ (reference sequence). The CDR3 runs to 16 residues. CDR3 bases: TGTGCCAGCAGCTGGAGTAGCGGGGACATCTCCTACGAGCAGTACTTC. Protein sequence: CASSWSSGDISYEQYF.

The V and J genes are TRBV5-1 and TRBJ2-7, with 7 bases that match TRBD1. The CDR3 spans 13 residues. In germline, CDR1 is SGHRS, CDR2 YFSETQ. V was clipped by 2 bases and J by 5 bases; unmatched bases: 4. CDR3 in DNA: TGCGCCAGCAGCTTAACAGGGGTCCACGAGCAGTACTTC. Its translation is CASSLTGVHEQYF.

Of note for this clonotype: A read error may produce the germline difference seen at one junction end. V and J are TRBV6-2 or TRBV6-3 and TRBJ2-5; 9 bases line up with TRBD2. The CDR3 runs 14 residues. CDR1 is MNHEY, CDR2 SVGEGT, per germline. The CDR3, as DNA: TGTGCCAGCAGTCCGGGACTAGCTTCGGAGACCAAGTACTTC. Translation: CASSPGLASETKYF.

This clonotype was observed at least ten times. V is TRBV6-1 and J is TRBJ2-5; weak D call: TRBD2 (5 bases). Germline V gene data show CDR1 as MNHNS and CDR2 as SASEGT. The CDR3 runs to 12 residues. Trimming pared 2 bases from V and 7 bases from J, leaving 8 bases between. The CDR3 region has the DNA TGTGCCAGCAGTGAATTAGGACTGACCCAGTACTTC. It yields the protein CASSELGLTQYF.

This chain links TRBV5-1 with TRBJ2-7, with D possibly TRBD2 on 5 matching bases. Germline V CDR1 and CDR2: SGHRS, YFSETQ. The length of the CDR3 is 15 residues. Between the trimmed V and J ends, which lost 0 bases and 4 bases, there was a span of 14 bases. CDR3 sequence reads: CASSLEPGRGYEQYF. The CDR3 nucleotides read TGCGCCAGCAGCTTGGAACCTGGGAGAGGGTACGAGCAGTACTTC.

The CDR3 DNA reads TGTGCCAGCAGCGGACAGGGGCGGGTTGGCTACACCTTC. Translating gives CASSGQGRVGYTF. The rearrangement links TRBV3-1 to TRBJ1-2, with 9 bases identical to TRBD1. CDR3 length: 13 residues. Per the germline V gene, CDR1 is LGHDT and CDR2 is YNNKEL (reference sequence). V lost 5 bases, J lost 7 bases, and 5 bases stayed unmatched.

This clonotype was counted at least ten times. The J gene is TRBJ2-5, the V gene TRBV11-2; 8 bases agree with TRBD2. Germline-derived CDR1 and CDR2 are SGHAT and FQNNGV. J gave up 4 bases and V 8 bases, and 18 bases lay outside the gene matches. This CDR3 contains 17 residues. The CDR3: CASAGGAGAPSGETQYF. CDR3 bases: TGTGCCAGCGCGGGGGGAGCGGGGGCCCCTTCAGGAGAGACCCAGTACTTC.

The genes are TRBV12-3 or TRBV12-4 and TRBJ1-5; no clear D. The germline V and J ends were trimmed by 6 bases and 3 bases, with 9 bases remaining between them. The CDR3 length is 13 residues. As DNA, the CDR3 is TGTGCCAGCAGCGCGGTTCCCAATCAGCCCCAGCATTTT. Translating gives CASSAVPNQPQHF.

Ten or more counts support this clonotype. CDR3 DNA: TGTGCCCTTGTCGGGGGAACCGGGGAGCAGTACTTC. Translating it yields CALVGGTGEQYF. The rearrangement joins TRBV7-8 to TRBJ2-7, with a tentative D call TRBD2 (6 bases). Trimming cost V 11 bases and J 7 bases, with 18 bases left between them. Looked up from germline, CDR1 is SGHVS and CDR2 is FQNEAQ. The CDR3 covers 12 residues.